The T cell receptor (beta chain) described here comes from a study of blood T cell repertoires in COVID-19. Study in general: Researchers got acute and convalescent COVID-19 samples from the United States, Italy and Spain.

The protocol was immunoSEQ multiplex PCR, while the TCRdb copy is restricted to in-frame clones and leaves out a portion. The table includes about 190,000 clones, around 84% detected once. Germline CDR1 is LGHDT and CDR2 is YNNKEL (reference sequence). Trimming cost V 4 bases and J 1 base, with 19 bases left between them. The CDR3 contains 17 residues. The rearrangement links TRBV3-1 (or the pseudogene TRBV3-2) to TRBJ1-2; TRBD1 is a possible D gene (6 bases). The receptor was derived from a human donor in a cohort sampled during active COVID-19. Source material: peripheral blood. CDR3 coding DNA: TGTGCCAGCAGCCCCACCCTACTCACAGGGCTTAACTATGGCTACACCTTC. This gives the protein CASSPTLLTGLNYGYTF.